This TCR beta chain emerged from a study of PD-1 blockade in classical Hodgkin lymphoma. Broader study findings: Similar baseline diversity was found in complete responders and newly diagnosed patients. Reported baseline diversity: healthy donors highest, relapsed/refractory patients lowest.

Time point: cycle 4 day 1 (C4D1), after less than 7 weeks of nivolumab. After autologous stem cell transplantation all patients relapsed, and prior brentuximab vedotin exposure differed between cohorts. Investigators obtained CD8+ T cells from thawed PBMCs by magnetic negative selection. Classification of best responses gave complete response, partial response or progressive disease. The length of the CDR3 is 15 residues. Germline V gene lookup returns CDR1 MGHRA and CDR2 YSYEKL. This clone was detected a few times. The antigen is unknown. A junction end diverges from the germline sequence, so it may reflect a read error. Method: immunoSEQ multiplex PCR; TCRdb's copy keeps in-frame clones and lacks some. The sample consists of fewer than 10,000 clones, approximately 80% of them appearing once.

The receptor was derived from a human donor with classical Hodgkin lymphoma. V is TRBV4-1 and J is TRBJ1-2, with 7 bases fitting TRBD1. This sample comprised CD8+ T cells from blood, obtained before the fourth cycle of nivolumab. Written as DNA, the CDR3 is TGCGCCAGCAGCCGCCCCACGGGACAGCTAAAAATTCCGTCCTTC. This encodes CASSRPTGQLKIPSF.